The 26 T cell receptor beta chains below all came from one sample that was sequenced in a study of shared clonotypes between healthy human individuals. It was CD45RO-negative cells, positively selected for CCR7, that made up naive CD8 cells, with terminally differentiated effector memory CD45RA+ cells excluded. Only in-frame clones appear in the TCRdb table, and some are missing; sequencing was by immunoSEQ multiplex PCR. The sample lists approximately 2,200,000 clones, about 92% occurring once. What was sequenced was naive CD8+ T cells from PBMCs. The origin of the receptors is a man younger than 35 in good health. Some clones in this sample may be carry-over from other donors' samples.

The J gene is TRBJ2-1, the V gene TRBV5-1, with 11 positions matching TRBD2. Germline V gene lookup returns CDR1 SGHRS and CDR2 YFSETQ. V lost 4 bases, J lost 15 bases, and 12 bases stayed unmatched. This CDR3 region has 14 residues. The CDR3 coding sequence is TGCGCCAGCAGCCCCACTAGCGGGAGTTTTTTTCGGTTCTTC. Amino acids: CASSPTSGSFFRFF.

CDR3 protein: CASNPGPPGQPQHF. DNA of the CDR3: TGTGCCAGCAATCCAGGGCCGCCAGGTCAGCCCCAGCATTTT. V gene TRBV27 combines with J gene TRBJ1-5, with TRBD1 as a possible D gene (5 bases). There are 14 residues in the CDR3. The V end was cut by 7 bases, the J end by 6 bases, with 16 bases between. Germline CDR1 MNHEY, CDR2 SMNVEV (reference sequence).

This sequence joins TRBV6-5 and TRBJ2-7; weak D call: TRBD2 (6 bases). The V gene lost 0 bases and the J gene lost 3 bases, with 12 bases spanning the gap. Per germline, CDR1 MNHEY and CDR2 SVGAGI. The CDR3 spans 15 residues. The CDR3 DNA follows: TGTGCCAGCAGTTACTCGAGGGGCGGGAACTACGAGCAGTACTTC. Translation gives CASSYSRGGNYEQYF.

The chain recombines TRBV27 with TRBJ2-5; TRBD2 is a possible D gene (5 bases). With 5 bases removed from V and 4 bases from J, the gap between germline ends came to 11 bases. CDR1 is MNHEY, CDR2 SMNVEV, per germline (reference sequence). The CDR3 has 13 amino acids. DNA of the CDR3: TGTGCCAGCAGTGGCGGGTGGCCAGAGACCCAGTACTTC. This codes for CASSGGWPETQYF.

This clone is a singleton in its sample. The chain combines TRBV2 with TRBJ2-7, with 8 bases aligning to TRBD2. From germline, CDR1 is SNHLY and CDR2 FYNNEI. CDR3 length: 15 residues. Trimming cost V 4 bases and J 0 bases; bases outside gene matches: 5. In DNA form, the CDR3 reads TGTGCCAGCAGTGCTAGCGGGTATAGCTCCTACGAGCAGTACTTC. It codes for CASSASGYSSYEQYF.

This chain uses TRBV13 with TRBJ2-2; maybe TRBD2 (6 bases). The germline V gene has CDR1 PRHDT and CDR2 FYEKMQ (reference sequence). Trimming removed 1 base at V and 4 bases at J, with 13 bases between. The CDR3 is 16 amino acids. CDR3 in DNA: TGTGCCAGCAGCTTAGTTCCGGGGCGGGGCACCGGGGAGCTGTTTTTT. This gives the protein CASSLVPGRGTGELFF.

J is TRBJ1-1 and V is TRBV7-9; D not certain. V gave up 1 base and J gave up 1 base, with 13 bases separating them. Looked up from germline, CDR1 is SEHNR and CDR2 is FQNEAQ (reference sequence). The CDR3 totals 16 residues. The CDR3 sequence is CASSLEVDGRNTEAFF. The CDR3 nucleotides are TGTGCCAGCAGCTTAGAGGTTGACGGGAGGAACACTGAAGCTTTCTTT.

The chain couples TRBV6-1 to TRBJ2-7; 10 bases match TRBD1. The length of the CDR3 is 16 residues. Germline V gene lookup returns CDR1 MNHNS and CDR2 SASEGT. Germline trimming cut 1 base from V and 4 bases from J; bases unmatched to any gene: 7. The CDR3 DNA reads TGTGCCAGCAGTGAAGGACCGGGACAGGGGTGGTACGAGCAGTACTTC. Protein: CASSEGPGQGWYEQYF.

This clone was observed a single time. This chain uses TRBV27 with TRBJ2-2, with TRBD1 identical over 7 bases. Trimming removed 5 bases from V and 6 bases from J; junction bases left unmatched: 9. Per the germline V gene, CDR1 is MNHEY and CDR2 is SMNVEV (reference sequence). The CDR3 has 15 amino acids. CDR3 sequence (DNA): TGTGCCAGCAGTACCCGACAGGGAGAGTCCGGGGAGCTGTTTTTT. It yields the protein CASSTRQGESGELFF.

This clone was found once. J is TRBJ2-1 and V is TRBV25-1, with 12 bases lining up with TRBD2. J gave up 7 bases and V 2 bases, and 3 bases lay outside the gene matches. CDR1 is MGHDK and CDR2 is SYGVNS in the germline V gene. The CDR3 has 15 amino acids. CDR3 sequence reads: CASSEASGRVNEQFF. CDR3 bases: TGTGCCAGCAGTGAAGCTAGCGGGAGGGTGAATGAGCAGTTCTTC.

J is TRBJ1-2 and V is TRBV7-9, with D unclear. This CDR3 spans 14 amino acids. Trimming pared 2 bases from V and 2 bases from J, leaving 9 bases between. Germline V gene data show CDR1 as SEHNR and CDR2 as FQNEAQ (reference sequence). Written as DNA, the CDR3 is TGTGCCAGCAGCTTATACGGAGACAACTATGGCTACACCTTC. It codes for CASSLYGDNYGYTF.

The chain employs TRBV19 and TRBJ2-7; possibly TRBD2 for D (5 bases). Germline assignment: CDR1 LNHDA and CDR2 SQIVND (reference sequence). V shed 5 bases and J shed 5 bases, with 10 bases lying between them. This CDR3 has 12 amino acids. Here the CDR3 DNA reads TGTGCCAGTAGTGCCCGGGAAGACGAGCAGTACTTC. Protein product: CASSAREDEQYF. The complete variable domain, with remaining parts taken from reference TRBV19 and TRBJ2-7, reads DGGITQSPKYLFRKEGQNVTLSCEQNLNHDAMYWYRQDPGQGLRLIYYSQIVNDFQKGDIAEGYSVSREKKESFPLTVTSAQKNPTAFYLCASSAREDEQYFGPGTRLTVT.

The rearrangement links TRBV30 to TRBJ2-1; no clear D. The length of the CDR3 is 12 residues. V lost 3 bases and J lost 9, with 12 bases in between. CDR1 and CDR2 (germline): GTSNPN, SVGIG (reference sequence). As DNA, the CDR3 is TGTGCCTGGAGCGTGCCCCTCGGTGAGCAGTTCTTC. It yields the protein CAWSVPLGEQFF.

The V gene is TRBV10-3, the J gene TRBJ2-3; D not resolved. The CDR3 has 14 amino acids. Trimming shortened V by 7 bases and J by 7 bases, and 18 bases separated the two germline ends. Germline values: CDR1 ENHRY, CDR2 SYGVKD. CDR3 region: CAIKGVLTKNTQYF. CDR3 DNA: TGTGCCATCAAAGGCGTCTTAACGAAGAATACGCAGTATTTT.

The CDR3 DNA reads as TGTGCCAGCAGCTTAGGGGTCAGGGGGAACACTGAAGCTTTCTTT. Translating it yields CASSLGVRGNTEAFF. The chain has TRBV13 and TRBJ1-1; TRBD1 might be the D (6 bases). Germline V gene lookup returns CDR1 PRHDT and CDR2 FYEKMQ (reference sequence). Deletions cut 0 bases from V and 1 base from J, with 9 bases between. The CDR3 sequence is 15 residues long.

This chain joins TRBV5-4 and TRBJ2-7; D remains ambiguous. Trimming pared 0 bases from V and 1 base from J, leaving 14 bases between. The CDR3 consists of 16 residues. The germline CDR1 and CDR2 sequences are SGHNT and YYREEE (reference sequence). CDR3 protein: CASSLGEREPSYEQYF. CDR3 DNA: TGTGCCAGCAGCTTGGGTGAGCGAGAGCCTTCCTACGAGCAGTACTTC.

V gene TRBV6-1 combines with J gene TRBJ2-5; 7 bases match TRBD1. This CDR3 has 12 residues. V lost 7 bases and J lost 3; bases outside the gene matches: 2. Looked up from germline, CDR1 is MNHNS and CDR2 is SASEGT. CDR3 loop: CASKTGEETQYF. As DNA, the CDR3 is TGTGCCAGCAAAACAGGGGAAGAGACCCAGTACTTC.

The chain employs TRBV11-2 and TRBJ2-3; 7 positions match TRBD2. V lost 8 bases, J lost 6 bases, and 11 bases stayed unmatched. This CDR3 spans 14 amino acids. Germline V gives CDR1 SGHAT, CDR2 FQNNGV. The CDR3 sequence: CASRAPGLSDTQYF. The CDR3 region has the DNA TGTGCCAGCCGGGCTCCGGGACTATCGGATACGCAGTATTTT.

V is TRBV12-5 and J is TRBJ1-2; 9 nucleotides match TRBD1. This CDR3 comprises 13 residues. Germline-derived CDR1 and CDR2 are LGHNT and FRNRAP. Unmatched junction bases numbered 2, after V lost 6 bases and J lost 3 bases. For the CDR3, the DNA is TGTGCTAGTGGCCGACAGGGGGACTATGGCTACACCTTC. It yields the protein CASGRQGDYGYTF.

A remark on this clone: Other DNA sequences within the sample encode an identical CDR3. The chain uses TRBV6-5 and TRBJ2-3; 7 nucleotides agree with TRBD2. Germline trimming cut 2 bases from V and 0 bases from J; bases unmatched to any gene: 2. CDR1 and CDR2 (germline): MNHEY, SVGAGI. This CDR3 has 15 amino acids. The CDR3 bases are TGTGCCAGCAGTTACGGGACTACTAGCACAGATACGCAGTATTTT. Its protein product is CASSYGTTSTDTQYF.

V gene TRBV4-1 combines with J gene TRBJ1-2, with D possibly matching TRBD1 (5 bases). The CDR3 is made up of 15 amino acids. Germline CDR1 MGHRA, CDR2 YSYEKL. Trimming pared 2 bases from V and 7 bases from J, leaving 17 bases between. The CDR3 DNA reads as TGCGCCAGCAGCCAATCAGACAGTGCATCGGGTGGCTACACCTTC. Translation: CASSQSDSASGGYTF.

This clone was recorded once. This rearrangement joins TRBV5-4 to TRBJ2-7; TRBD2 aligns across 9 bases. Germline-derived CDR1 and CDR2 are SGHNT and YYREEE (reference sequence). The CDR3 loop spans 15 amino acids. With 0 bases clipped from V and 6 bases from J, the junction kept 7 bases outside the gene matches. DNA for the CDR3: TGTGCCAGCAGCTTGGGTAGCGGGAGCCCCCCCGAGCAGTACTTC. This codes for CASSLGSGSPPEQYF.

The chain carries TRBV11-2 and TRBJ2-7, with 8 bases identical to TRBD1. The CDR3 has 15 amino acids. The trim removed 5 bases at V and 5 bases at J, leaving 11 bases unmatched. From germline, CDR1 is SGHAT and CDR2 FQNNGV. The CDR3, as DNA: TGTGCCAGCAGCCCTCCCCGGACAGGGAGAAACGAGCAGTACTTC. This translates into CASSPPRTGRNEQYF.

Here the CDR3 reads CASSFRLADHYEQYF. Written as DNA, the CDR3 is TGTGCCAGCAGTTTCAGACTAGCGGACCACTACGAGCAGTACTTC. J is TRBJ2-7 and V is TRBV27; 9 nucleotides agree with TRBD2. The CDR3 consists of 15 residues. The V gene end was trimmed by 3 bases and the J gene end by 3 bases; junction bases not matched to a gene: 6. Germline CDR1 and CDR2: MNHEY and SMNVEV (reference sequence).

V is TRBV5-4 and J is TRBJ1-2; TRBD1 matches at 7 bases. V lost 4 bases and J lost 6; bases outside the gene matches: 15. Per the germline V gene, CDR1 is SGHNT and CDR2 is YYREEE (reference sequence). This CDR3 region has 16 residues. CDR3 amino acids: CASSTILTGRRNGYTF. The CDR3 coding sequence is TGTGCCAGCAGCACCATATTGACAGGGAGAAGGAATGGCTACACCTTC.

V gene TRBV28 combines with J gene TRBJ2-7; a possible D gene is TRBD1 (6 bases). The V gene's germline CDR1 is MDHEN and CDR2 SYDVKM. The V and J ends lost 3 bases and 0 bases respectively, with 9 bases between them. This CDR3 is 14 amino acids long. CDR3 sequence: CASSFGTSSYEQYF. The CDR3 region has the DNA TGTGCCAGCAGTTTCGGGACAAGCTCCTACGAGCAGTACTTC.